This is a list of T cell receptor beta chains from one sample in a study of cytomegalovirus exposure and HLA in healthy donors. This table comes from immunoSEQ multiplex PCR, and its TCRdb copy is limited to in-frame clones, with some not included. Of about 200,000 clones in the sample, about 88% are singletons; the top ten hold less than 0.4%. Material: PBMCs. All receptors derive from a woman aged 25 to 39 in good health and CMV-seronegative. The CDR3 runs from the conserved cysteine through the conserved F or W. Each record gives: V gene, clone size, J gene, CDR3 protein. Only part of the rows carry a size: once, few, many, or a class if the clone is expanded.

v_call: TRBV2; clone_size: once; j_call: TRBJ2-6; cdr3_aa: CASIKAPFGANVLTF
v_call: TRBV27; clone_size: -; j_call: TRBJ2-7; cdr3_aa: CASSKNPGLKNEQYF
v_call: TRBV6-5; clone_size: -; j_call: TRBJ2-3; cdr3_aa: CASSASSGTDTQYF
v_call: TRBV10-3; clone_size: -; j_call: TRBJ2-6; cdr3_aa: CAISPSTSGASGANVLTF
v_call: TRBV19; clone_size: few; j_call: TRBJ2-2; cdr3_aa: CASSIGQVGELFF
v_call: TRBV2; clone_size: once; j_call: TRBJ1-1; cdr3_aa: CASGGTGNTEAFF
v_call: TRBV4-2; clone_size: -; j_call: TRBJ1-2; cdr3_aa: CASSHRTGNSGYTF
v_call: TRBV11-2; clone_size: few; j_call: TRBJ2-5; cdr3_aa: CASSFPSGGETQYF
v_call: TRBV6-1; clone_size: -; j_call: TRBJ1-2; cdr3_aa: CALNRVRGYTF
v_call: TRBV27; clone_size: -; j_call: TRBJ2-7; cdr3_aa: CASSSAGTFPYEQYF
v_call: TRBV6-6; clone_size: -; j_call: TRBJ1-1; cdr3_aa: CASKWGGATTEAFF
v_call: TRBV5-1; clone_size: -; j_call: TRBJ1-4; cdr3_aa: CASSPGRDREKLFF
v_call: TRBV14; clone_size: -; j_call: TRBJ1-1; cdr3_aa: CASSRLGTMNTEAFF
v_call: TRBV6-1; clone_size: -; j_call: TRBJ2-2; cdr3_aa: CASSEGFTSGVYTGELFF
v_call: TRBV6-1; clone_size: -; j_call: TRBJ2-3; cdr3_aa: CASIIGQGADTQYF
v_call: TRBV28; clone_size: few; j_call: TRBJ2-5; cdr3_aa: CASSLGTGGQETQYF
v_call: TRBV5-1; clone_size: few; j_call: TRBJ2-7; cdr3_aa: CASSLGPGRQQYF
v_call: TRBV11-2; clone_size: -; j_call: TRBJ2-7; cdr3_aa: CASSLVGQGTYEQYF
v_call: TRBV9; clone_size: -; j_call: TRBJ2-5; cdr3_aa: CASSNPRLAETQETQYF
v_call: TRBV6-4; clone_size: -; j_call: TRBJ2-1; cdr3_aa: CASSDSPSSYNEQFF
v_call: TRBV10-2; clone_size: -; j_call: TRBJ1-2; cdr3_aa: CASSEWVTTNYGYTF
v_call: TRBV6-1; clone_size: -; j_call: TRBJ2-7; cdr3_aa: CATLPLTGLYF
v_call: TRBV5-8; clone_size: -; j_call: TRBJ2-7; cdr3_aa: CASSLAGGSPYEQYF
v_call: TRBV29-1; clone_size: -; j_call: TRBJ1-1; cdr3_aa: CSVSDSPNTEAFF
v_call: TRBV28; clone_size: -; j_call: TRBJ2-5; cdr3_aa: CASSLPGRVKTQYF
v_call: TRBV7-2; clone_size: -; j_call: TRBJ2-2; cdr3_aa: CASRLAGFGELFF
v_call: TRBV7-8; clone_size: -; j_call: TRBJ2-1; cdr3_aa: CASSLGPGLAGDEQFF
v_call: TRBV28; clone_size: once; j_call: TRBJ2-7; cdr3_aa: CASSLVQGYEQYF
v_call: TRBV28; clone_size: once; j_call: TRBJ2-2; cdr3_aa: CASSLPGTSGTGELFF
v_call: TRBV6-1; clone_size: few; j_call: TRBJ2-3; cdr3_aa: CASSLELGTDTQYF
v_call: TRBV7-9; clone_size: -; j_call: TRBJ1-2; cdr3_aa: CASSLDQGYGYTF
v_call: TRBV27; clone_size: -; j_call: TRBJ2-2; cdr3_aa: CASSPWGQGKGGELFF
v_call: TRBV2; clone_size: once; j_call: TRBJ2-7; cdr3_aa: CASGGGVGAGGYEQYF
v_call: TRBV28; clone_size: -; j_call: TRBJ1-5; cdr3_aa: CASSSGEGHQPQHF
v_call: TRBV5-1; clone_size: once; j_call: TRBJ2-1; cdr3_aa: CASSPQSTSGGWSSYNEQFF
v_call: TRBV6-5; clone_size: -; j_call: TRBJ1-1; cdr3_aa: CASSLPGGHTEAFF
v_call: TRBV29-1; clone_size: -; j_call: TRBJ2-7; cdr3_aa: CSVEVRQGYEQYF
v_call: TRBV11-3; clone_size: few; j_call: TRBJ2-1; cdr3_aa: CASSLDLRDSGVNEQFF
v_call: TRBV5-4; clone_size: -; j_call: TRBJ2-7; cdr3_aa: CASSAPISAGGPGEQYF
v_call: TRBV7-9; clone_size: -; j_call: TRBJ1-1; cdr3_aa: CASSLPGTGEAEAFF
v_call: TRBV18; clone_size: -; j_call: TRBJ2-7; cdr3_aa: CASSLGRDRGYEQYF
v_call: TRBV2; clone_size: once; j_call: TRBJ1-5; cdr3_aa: CASRQPNQPQHF
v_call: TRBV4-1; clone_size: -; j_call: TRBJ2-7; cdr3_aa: CASSQDNRVSYEQYF
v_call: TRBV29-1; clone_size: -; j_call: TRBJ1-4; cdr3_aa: CSVGEAIGEKLFF
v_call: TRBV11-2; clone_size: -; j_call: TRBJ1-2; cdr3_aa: CASSPARSVRGYTF
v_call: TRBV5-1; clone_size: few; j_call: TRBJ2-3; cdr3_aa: CASKAFPAEDTQYF
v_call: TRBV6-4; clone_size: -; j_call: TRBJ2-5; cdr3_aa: CASIKRQETQYF
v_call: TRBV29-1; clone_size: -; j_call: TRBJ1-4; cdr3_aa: CSVVGGDEKLFF